This T cell receptor beta chain stems from a study of identical twins. Study conclusions and caveats: A cross-sectional statistical analysis, not follow-up of the same donors, supported the conclusions. Zero-insertion analyses were open to partial confounding by invariant MAIT and iNKT cells.

TCRdb called the 5' RACE reads again in MiXCR, with one record for every CDR3 protein. The sample lists hundreds of thousands of distinct CDR3 sequences, about 9.4% occurring once. Germline lookup yields CDR1 MGHRA and CDR2 YSYEKL. This CDR3 comprises 15 residues. The V segment lost 3 bases and the J segment 5 bases; nucleotides outside the gene matches: 9. This clonotype was observed a handful of times. Antigen unknown. The sample was also linked to a second study, of yellow fever vaccine responses in identical twins.

The J gene is TRBJ2-7, the V gene TRBV4-1; 8 nucleotides agree with TRBD1. The sample comprised PBMCs. This receptor was taken from a woman aged 18-29 years in good health. CDR3 amino acids: CASSHQDRDYHEQYF. The DNA of the CDR3 is TGCGCCAGCAGCCACCAGGACAGGGATTACCACGAGCAGTACTTC.